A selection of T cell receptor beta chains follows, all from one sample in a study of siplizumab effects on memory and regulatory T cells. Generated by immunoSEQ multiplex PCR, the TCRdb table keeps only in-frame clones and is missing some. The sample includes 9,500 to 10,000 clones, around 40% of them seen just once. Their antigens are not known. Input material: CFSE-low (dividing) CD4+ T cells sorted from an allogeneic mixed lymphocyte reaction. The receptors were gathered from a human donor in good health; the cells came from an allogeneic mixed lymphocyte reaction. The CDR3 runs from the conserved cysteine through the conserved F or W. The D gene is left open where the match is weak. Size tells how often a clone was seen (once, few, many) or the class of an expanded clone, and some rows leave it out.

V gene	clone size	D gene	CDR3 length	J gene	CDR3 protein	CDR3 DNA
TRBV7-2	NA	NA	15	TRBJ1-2	CASSLSSGEHYGYTF	TGTGCCAGCAGCTTATCCTCCGGAGAACACTATGGCTACACCTTC
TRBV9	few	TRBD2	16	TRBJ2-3	CASSVVLAGGTDTQYF	TGTGCCAGCAGCGTAGTCCTAGCGGGAGGCACAGATACGCAGTATTTT
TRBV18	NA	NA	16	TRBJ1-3	CASSFDRLRSGNTIYF	TGTGCCAGCTCTTTCGACAGGCTGCGCTCTGGAAACACCATATATTTT
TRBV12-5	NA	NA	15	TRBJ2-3	CASGLSLRSADTQYF	TGTGCTAGTGGTTTGAGCCTACGCTCGGCAGATACGCAGTATTTT
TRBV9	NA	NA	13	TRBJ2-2	CASSVGNTGELFF	TGTGCCAGCAGCGTAGGAAACACCGGGGAGCTGTTTTTT
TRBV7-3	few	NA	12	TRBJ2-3	CASSFVGDTQYF	TGTGCCAGCAGCTTCGTGGGAGATACGCAGTATTTT
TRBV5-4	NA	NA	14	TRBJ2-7	CASSPGGISYEQYF	TGTGCCAGCAGCCCAGGAGGGATTTCCTACGAGCAGTACTTC
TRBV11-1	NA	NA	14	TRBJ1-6	CASSPGQGNSPLHF	TGTGCCAGCAGCCCGGGCCAGGGGAATTCACCCCTCCACTTT
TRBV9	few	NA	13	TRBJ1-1	CASSALEGGEAFF	TGTGCCAGCAGCGCCCTCGAGGGCGGTGAAGCTTTCTTT
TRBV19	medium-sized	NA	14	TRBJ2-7	CASSPRHGSYEQYF	TGTGCCAGTAGTCCCCGGCACGGTTCCTACGAGCAGTACTTC
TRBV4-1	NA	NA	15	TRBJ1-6	CASSQDRRGGSPLHF	TGCGCCAGCAGCCAAGATCGCCGGGGGGGTTCACCCCTCCACTTT
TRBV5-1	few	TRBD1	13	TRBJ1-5	CASSWDSNQPQHF	TGCGCCAGCAGCTGGGACAGTAATCAGCCCCAGCATTTT
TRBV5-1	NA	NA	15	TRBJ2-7	CASSLGSALAYEQYF	TGCGCCAGCAGCTTGGGATCCGCACTAGCCTACGAGCAGTACTTC
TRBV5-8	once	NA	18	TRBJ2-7	CASSTSGTTATRSYEQYF	TGTGCCAGCAGCACCTCCGGGACGACCGCAACCCGCTCCTACGAGCAGTACTTC
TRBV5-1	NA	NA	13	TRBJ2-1	CASSFPQGNEQFF	TGCGCCAGCAGCTTCCCACAGGGCAATGAGCAGTTCTTC
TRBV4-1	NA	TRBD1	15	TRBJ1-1	CASSHISDRSGEAFF	TGCGCCAGCAGCCATATATCGGACAGGTCGGGCGAAGCTTTCTTT
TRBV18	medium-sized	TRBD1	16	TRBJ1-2	CASSPESGTALYGYTF	TGTGCCAGCTCACCAGAGTCCGGGACAGCTCTTTATGGCTACACCTTC
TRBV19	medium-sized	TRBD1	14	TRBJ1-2	CASSMISAGGGYTF	TGTGCCAGTAGTATGATTTCGGCAGGGGGCGGCTACACCTTC
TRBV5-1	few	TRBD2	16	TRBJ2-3	CASTRHLAGNTDTQYF	TGCGCCAGCACCCGTCATCTAGCGGGAAACACAGATACGCAGTATTTT
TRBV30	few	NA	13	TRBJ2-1	CAGTSGSLGEQFF	TGTGCCGGAACCTCGGGCAGCCTAGGCGAGCAGTTCTTC
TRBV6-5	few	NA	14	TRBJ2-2	CASTGREFTGELFF	TGTGCCAGCACCGGACGGGAATTCACCGGGGAGCTGTTTTTT
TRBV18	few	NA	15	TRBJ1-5	CASSPRGISNQPQHF	TGTGCCAGCTCACCACGGGGGATTAGCAATCAGCCCCAGCATTTT
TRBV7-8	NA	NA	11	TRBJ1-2	CASSEFYGYTF	TGTGCCAGCAGCGAATTCTATGGCTACACCTTC
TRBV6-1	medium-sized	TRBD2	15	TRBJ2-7	CASSELAGGPYEQYF	TGTGCCAGCAGTGAACTAGCGGGAGGCCCCTACGAGCAGTACTTC
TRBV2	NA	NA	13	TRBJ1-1	CASSREGNTEAFF	TGTGCCAGCAGTAGGGAGGGGAACACTGAAGCTTTCTTT
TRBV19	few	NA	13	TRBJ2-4	CASSIGQKNIQYF	TGTGCCAGTAGTATTGGACAGAAAAACATTCAGTACTTC
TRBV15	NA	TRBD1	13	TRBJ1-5	CATSYGQGASQHF	TGTGCCACCAGCTACGGACAGGGGGCATCCCAGCATTTT
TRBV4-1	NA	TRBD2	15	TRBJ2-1	CASSQEGLAANEQFF	TGCGCCAGCAGCCAAGAAGGACTAGCGGCCAATGAGCAGTTCTTC
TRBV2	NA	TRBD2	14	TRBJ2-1	CASSYSGRALEQFF	TGTGCCAGCAGCTATAGCGGGAGGGCCCTTGAGCAGTTCTTC
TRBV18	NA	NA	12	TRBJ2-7	CASSRLGYEQYF	TGTGCCAGCTCTCGACTGGGCTACGAGCAGTACTTC
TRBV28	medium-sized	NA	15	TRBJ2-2	CASLARGADTGELFF	TGTGCCAGCCTTGCACGAGGGGCGGACACCGGGGAGCTGTTTTTT
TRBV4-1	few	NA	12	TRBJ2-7	CASSQAGYEQYF	TGTGCCAGCAGCCAAGCCGGGTACGAGCAGTACTTC
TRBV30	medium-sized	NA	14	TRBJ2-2	CAWRRSLVAGELFF	TGTGCCTGGAGGCGATCACTAGTAGCCGGGGAGCTGTTTTTT
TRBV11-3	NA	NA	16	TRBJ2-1	CASSLVVGGSYNEQFF	TGTGCCAGCAGCTTAGTGGTAGGGGGCTCCTACAATGAGCAGTTCTTC
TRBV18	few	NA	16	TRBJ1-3	CASSPLNGGPGNTIYF	TGTGCCAGCTCACCATTAAACGGGGGCCCTGGAAACACCATATATTTT
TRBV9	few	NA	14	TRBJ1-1	CASSVDVRNTEAFF	TGTGCCAGCAGCGTAGATGTAAGGAACACTGAAGCTTTCTTT
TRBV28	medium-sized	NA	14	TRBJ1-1	CASSRTGVNTEAFF	TGTGCCAGCAGCCGCACGGGGGTGAACACTGAAGCTTTCTTT
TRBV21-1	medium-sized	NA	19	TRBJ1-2	CASSKARAQDGKFRYGYTF	TGTGCCAGCAGCAAAGCCAGGGCACAGGATGGTAAATTCAGGTATGGCTACACCTTC
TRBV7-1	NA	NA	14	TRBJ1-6	CASRVQGRNSPLHF	TGTGCCAGCAGAGTACAGGGACGTAATTCACCCCTCCACTTT
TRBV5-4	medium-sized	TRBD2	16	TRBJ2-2	CASSFGLAALTGELFF	TGTGCCAGCAGCTTTGGACTAGCGGCACTCACCGGGGAGCTGTTTTTT
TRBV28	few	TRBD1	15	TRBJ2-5	CASSGWTGGGETQYF	TGTGCCAGCAGTGGGTGGACAGGGGGGGGAGAGACCCAGTACTTC
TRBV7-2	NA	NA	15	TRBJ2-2	CASSKRAGTTGELFF	TGTGCCAGCAGCAAAAGGGCAGGGACGACCGGGGAGCTGTTTTTT
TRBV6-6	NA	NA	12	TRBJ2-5	CASSQSQETQYF	TGTGCCAGCAGCCAAAGTCAAGAGACCCAGTACTTC
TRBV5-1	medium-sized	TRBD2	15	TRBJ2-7	CASSLVLAGGYEQYF	TGCGCCAGCAGCTTGGTTTTAGCGGGGGGCTACGAGCAGTACTTC
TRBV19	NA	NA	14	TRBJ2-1	CASSVLTSLNEQFF	TGTGCCAGTAGTGTACTTACTAGCTTGAATGAGCAGTTCTTC
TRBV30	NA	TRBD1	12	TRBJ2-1	CAWSGTGIWQFF	TGTGCCTGGAGTGGGACAGGGATTTGGCAGTTCTTC
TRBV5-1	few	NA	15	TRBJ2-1	CASSLGQGPYNEQFF	TGCGCCAGCAGCTTGGGGCAGGGCCCCTACAATGAGCAGTTCTTC
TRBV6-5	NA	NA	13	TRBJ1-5	CASSYPSDRPQHF	TGTGCCAGCAGTTACCCGTCCGACCGGCCCCAGCATTTT
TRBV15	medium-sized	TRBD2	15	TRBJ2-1	CATSRGLAGDYEQFF	TGTGCCACCAGCAGGGGACTAGCGGGAGATTATGAGCAGTTCTTC
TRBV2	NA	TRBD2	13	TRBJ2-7	CASSSGGGREQYF	TGTGCCAGCAGTTCTGGCGGGGGTAGGGAGCAGTACTTC
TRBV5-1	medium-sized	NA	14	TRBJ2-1	CASSLRQTGSEQFF	TGCGCCAGCAGCTTGAGACAAACGGGCTCTGAGCAGTTCTTC
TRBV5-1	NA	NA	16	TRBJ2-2	CASRTNRGFSTGELFF	TGCGCCAGCAGAACGAATCGGGGCTTCAGCACCGGGGAGCTGTTTTTT